One and the same sample provided the 11 T cell receptor beta chains below, sequenced in a study of identical twins. TCRdb re-called the 5' RACE reads through MiXCR, storing one row per CDR3 protein. The table has some 760,000 distinct CDR3 sequences, over 15% seen once. This sample also appeared in a second study, on T cells expressing NK-cell markers.

The source material was PBMCs. These receptors came from a woman in her late teens or twenties in good health.

This clonotype showed up just a few times. The V gene is TRBV4-3, the J gene TRBJ2-1; the match to TRBD2 covers 10 bases. V lost 0 bases, J lost 7 bases, and 6 bases stayed unmatched. Germline values: CDR1 LGHNA, CDR2 YSLEER. The length of the CDR3 is 16 residues. The CDR3 is CASSQDRSGRANEQFF. The CDR3 coding sequence is TGCGCCAGCAGCCAAGATCGCAGCGGGAGGGCAAATGAGCAGTTCTTC.

This chain connects TRBV20-1 to TRBJ2-1, with a weak D call TRBD2 (6 bases). Germline assignment: CDR1 DFQATT and CDR2 SNEGSKA (reference sequence). V dropped 6 bases and J dropped 3 bases, with 9 bases sitting between them. The CDR3 runs to 12 residues. The CDR3 loop is CSAPGVYNEQFF. In DNA, the CDR3 is TGCAGTGCCCCGGGGGTCTACAATGAGCAGTTCTTC.

The chain carries TRBV20-1 and TRBJ2-3; 14 bases match TRBD2. There are 16 residues in the CDR3. Germline CDR1 DFQATT, CDR2 SNEGSKA (reference sequence). With V trimmed by 0 bases and J by 5 bases, 4 bases remained unmatched. Here the CDR3 reads CSARETSGGAGDTQYF. CDR3 bases: TGCAGTGCTAGAGAGACTAGCGGGGGGGCCGGAGATACGCAGTATTTT.

The chain recombines TRBV7-2 with TRBJ1-2; D not resolved. The CDR3 covers 12 residues. V lost 3 bases, J lost 7 bases, and 9 bases lay in between. The V gene's germline CDR1 is SGHTA and CDR2 FQGNSA. This CDR3 is CASSFLARGYTF. The CDR3 nucleotides are TGTGCCAGCAGCTTTTTGGCACGTGGCTACACCTTC. Complete variable domain (other parts from reference TRBV7-2 and TRBJ1-2): GAGVSQSPSNKVTEKGKDVELRCDPISGHTALYWYRQSLGQGLEFLIYFQGNSAPDKSGLPSDRFSAERTGGSVSTLTIQRTQQEDSAVYLCASSFLARGYTFGSGTRLTVV.

This clonotype has only a few counts. The chain joins TRBV20-1 to TRBJ2-1, with TRBD2 identical over 10 bases. Germline V gene lookup returns CDR1 DFQATT and CDR2 SNEGSKA (reference sequence). Trimming took 6 bases from V and 8 from J; bases not matched to a gene: 13. The CDR3 totals 15 residues. The CDR3 nucleotides read TGCAGTGCCGGCTCGGCTAGCGGGAGTAGGCATGAGCAGTTCTTC. It is translated as CSAGSASGSRHEQFF.

This clonotype was seen a handful of times. V gene TRBV6-2 or TRBV6-3 combines with J gene TRBJ1-2; possibly TRBD1 for D (6 bases). CDR1 MNHEY and CDR2 SVGEGT come from the germline V gene. V lost 4 bases and J 4 bases, leaving 19 bases between the germline ends. The CDR3 sequence is 16 residues long. The CDR3 nucleotides are TGTGCCAGCAGTTTACTAGAGCCATCACAGGGCTATGGCTACACCTTC. It codes for CASSLLEPSQGYGYTF.

With regard to this clonotype: A read error may account for a junction end that differs from germline. The chain recombines TRBV9 with TRBJ2-1; 11 bases fit TRBD2. CDR1 is SGDLS, CDR2 YYNGEE, per germline. The CDR3 extends over 15 amino acids. This chain's CDR3 is CASNVAGGAYNEQFF. In DNA form, the CDR3 reads TGTGCCAGCAACGTAGCGGGGGGGGCCTACAATGAGCAGTTCTTC. The variable domain in full, with the rest retrieved from reference TRBV9 and TRBJ2-1, is DSGVTQTPKHLITATGQRVTLRCSPRSGDLSVYWYQQSLDQGLQFLIQYYNGEERAKGNILERFSAQQFPDLHSELNLSSLELGDSALYFCASNVAGGAYNEQFFGPGTRLTVL.

There are a few counts of this clonotype. J is TRBJ2-1 and V is TRBV20-1; no clear D gene. Germline V CDR1 and CDR2: DFQATT, SNEGSKA (reference sequence). V lost 3 bases and J 8 bases, leaving 11 bases between the germline ends. This CDR3 contains 12 residues. The CDR3 sequence: CSARVRSYEQFF. The CDR3 region has the DNA TGCAGTGCTAGGGTCCGGTCCTATGAGCAGTTCTTC.

This clonotype was counted only a few times. The chain links TRBV7-9 to TRBJ2-1, with 11 bases fitting TRBD2. The ends lost 4 bases at V and 10 bases at J; junction bases unmatched: 12. This CDR3 has 16 amino acids. CDR1 SEHNR and CDR2 FQNEAQ come from the germline V gene (reference sequence). The CDR3 loop is CASSSIEGLAAPEQFF. In nucleotides, the CDR3 is TGTGCCAGCAGCTCCATCGAGGGACTAGCGGCCCCAGAGCAGTTCTTC.

CDR3 nucleotides: TGTGCCAGCTCACCAAGAGGGGCAAAACCGTCAGATACGCAGTATTTT. Its translation: CASSPRGAKPSDTQYF. V and J are TRBV18 and TRBJ2-3, with D perhaps being TRBD1 or TRBD2 (5 bases each). Germline V gives CDR1 KGHSH, CDR2 LQKENI. Trimming shortened V by 2 bases and J by 4 bases, and 16 bases separated the two germline ends. This CDR3 comprises 16 residues.

The chain is built from TRBV25-1 and TRBJ2-6; D gene ambiguous. In germline, CDR1 is MGHDK, CDR2 SYGVNS. The CDR3 consists of 18 residues. V shed 1 base and J shed 0 bases, with 13 bases lying between them. This chain's CDR3 is CASSESRRMNSGANVLTF. CDR3 nucleotides: TGTGCCAGCAGTGAATCCAGGCGCATGAACTCTGGGGCCAACGTCCTGACTTTC.